The 20 T cell receptor beta chains below come from one sample, sequenced in a study of T cell responses to AZD1222 COVID-19 vaccine (dated by TCRdb to the early 2020s). Sample time point, as interpreted from the label and publication: baseline before first vaccination. Library preparation used the immunoSEQ multiplex PCR assay. The table was pulled from immuneACCESS by TCRdb, which kept in-frame rearrangements only. Such tables lose some clones; where checked, under half of the loss comes from unresolved V genes, and the rest has no known cause. This sample holds about 200,000 clones; around 94% were observed only once. The ten biggest clones cover less than 1.5% of the sample. The sequenced sample was peripheral blood, obtained on day 0 of AZD1222 vaccination. The source of these receptors is an adult in good health.

V usage is TRBV27 and J usage is TRBJ2-7; D is possibly TRBD1 (5 bases). The CDR3 spans 14 residues. V was clipped by 0 bases and J by 1 base, with 7 bases between them. Per germline, CDR1 MNHEY and CDR2 SMNVEV (reference sequence). The CDR3 sequence: CASSLSQDSYEQYF. As DNA, the CDR3 is TGTGCCAGCAGTTTATCACAGGATTCCTACGAGCAGTACTTC.

The chain couples TRBV6-1 to TRBJ2-1; 9 bases map to TRBD1. V gave up 6 bases and J gave up 0 bases; unmatched junction bases: 9. CDR1 and CDR2 from the germline V gene are MNHNS and SASEGT. The CDR3 runs 17 residues. CDR3 in DNA: TGTGCCAGCAGGGAACCACAGGGGGCGAGCTCCTACAATGAGCAGTTCTTC. Translated: CASREPQGASSYNEQFF.

V and J are TRBV7-9 and TRBJ1-2; D ambiguous. V was clipped by 1 base and J by 6 bases, with 9 bases between them. This CDR3 is built from 13 residues. Germline CDR1 and CDR2: SEHNR and FQNEAQ (reference sequence). The chain's CDR3 is CASSLVVENGYTF. Written as DNA, the CDR3 is TGTGCCAGCAGCTTAGTAGTGGAGAATGGCTACACCTTC.

As to this clone: Other DNA sequences within the sample encode an identical CDR3. CDR3 protein: CASRGLGDSPLHF. CDR3 DNA sequence: TGTGCCAGCAGGGGATTGGGAGATTCACCCCTCCACTTT. The chain couples TRBV12-3 or TRBV12-4 to TRBJ1-6; no clear D gene. CDR3 length: 13 residues. Trimming took 6 bases from V and 8 from J, leaving 11 bases between them.

The chain employs TRBV9 and TRBJ1-1; D gene ambiguous. Trimming left V 0 bases short and J 1 base short, with 10 bases between. Germline V gene data show CDR1 as SGDLS and CDR2 as YYNGEE. The CDR3 sequence is 15 residues long. The CDR3 sequence is CASSVDIQRNTEAFF. The CDR3 nucleotides read TGTGCCAGCAGCGTAGATATACAACGGAACACTGAAGCTTTCTTT.

V usage is TRBV5-1 and J usage is TRBJ2-1, with no clear D. There are 16 residues in the CDR3. Germline values: CDR1 SGHRS, CDR2 YFSETQ. The ends were cut back, 3 bases at V and 0 bases at J, with 13 bases in the middle. DNA of the CDR3: TGCGCCAGCAGCTCCTCAACAGCGCACTCCTACAATGAGCAGTTCTTC. It is translated as CASSSSTAHSYNEQFF.

V and J are TRBV28 and TRBJ2-5; 10 bases align to TRBD1. The CDR3 length is 15 residues. CDR1 and CDR2 from the germline V gene are MDHEN and SYDVKM. Trimming removed 5 bases from V and 5 bases from J; junction bases left unmatched: 8. The CDR3: CASSGGDRGWETQYF. The CDR3 DNA sequence: TGTGCCAGCAGTGGAGGGGACAGGGGTTGGGAGACCCAGTACTTC.

V and J are TRBV15 and TRBJ2-5; the match to TRBD2 covers 9 bases. The germline gives CDR1 LNHNV, CDR2 YYDKDF (reference sequence). The J segment lost 5 bases and the V segment lost 1 base, leaving 8 bases of the junction unmatched. This CDR3 comprises 16 residues. The CDR3 protein is CATSRGWLAGQETQYF. The CDR3 nucleotides read TGTGCCACCAGCAGAGGATGGCTAGCGGGGCAGGAGACCCAGTACTTC. The full variable domain, with the rest looked up from reference TRBV15 and TRBJ2-5, is DAMVIQNPRYQVTQFGKPVTLSCSQTLNHNVMYWYQQKSSQAPKLLFHYYDKDFNNEADTPDNFQSRRPNTSFCFLDIRSPGLGDTAMYLCATSRGWLAGQETQYFGPGTRLLVL.

The chain uses TRBV6-4 and TRBJ1-5; no firm D call. Trimming cost V 3 bases and J 2 bases, with 8 bases left between them. The CDR3 has 14 residues. Germline CDR1 is MRHNA and CDR2 is SNTAGT. The CDR3, as DNA: TGTGCCAGCAGTGAAGGTGGTGGCAATCAGCCCCAGCATTTT. Translation gives CASSEGGGNQPQHF.

This clone was observed a handful of times. The chain carries TRBV7-6 and TRBJ1-1, with D hard to call. CDR1 is SGHVS and CDR2 is FNYEAQ in the germline V gene. The length of the CDR3 is 15 residues. Trimming cost V 3 bases and J 2 bases, with 13 bases left between them. The CDR3 spells CASSLSAGINTEAFF. CDR3 in DNA: TGTGCCAGCAGCTTGAGTGCCGGGATTAACACTGAAGCTTTCTTT.

The chain carries TRBV2 and TRBJ2-3, with 12 bases matching TRBD2. This CDR3 has 15 residues. In germline, CDR1 is SNHLY, CDR2 FYNNEI. V shed 7 bases, J shed 2 bases, and the junction held 4 bases outside the gene matches. Written as DNA, the CDR3 is TGTGCCAGCAACGGACTAGCGGGGCTCACAGATACGCAGTATTTT. Protein: CASNGLAGLTDTQYF.

This chain uses TRBV6-6 with TRBJ2-7, with D possibly TRBD2 on 5 matching bases. Between the trimmed V and J ends, which lost 4 bases and 3 bases, there was a span of 13 bases. CDR3 size: 14 residues. Per the germline V gene, CDR1 is MNHNY and CDR2 is SVGAGI (reference sequence). The CDR3 sequence is CASSFPDSYYEQYF. The CDR3 DNA sequence: TGTGCCAGCAGTTTCCCGGACTCATACTACGAGCAGTACTTC.

The V call is TRBV10-3, the J call TRBJ1-3, with TRBD1 as a possible D gene (5 bases). Germline assignment: CDR1 ENHRY and CDR2 SYGVKD. V lost 0 bases to trimming and J lost 9 bases, with 12 bases between them. This CDR3 spans 14 amino acids. The CDR3 sequence: CAISESRSGSTIYF. The CDR3 DNA is TGTGCCATCAGTGAGTCTCGGTCAGGGTCCACCATATATTTT.

The V call is TRBV6-1, the J call TRBJ1-5; D not resolved. Trimming stripped 1 base from V and 14 bases from J, with 12 bases between. Germline values: CDR1 MNHNS, CDR2 SASEGT. The CDR3 is made up of 12 amino acids. The CDR3, as DNA: TGTGCCAGCAGTGAAGGAAAAATCGGAGAGCATTTT. Translating gives CASSEGKIGEHF.

V gene TRBV24-1 combines with J gene TRBJ1-2; no clear D gene. In germline, CDR1 is KGHDR, CDR2 SFDVKD. The CDR3 covers 13 residues. V was pared by 2 bases and J by 3 bases, with 6 bases between. As DNA, the CDR3 is TGTGCCACCAGTGATTCGGGGTACTATGGCTACACCTTC. Translation gives CATSDSGYYGYTF.

This rearrangement joins TRBV4-3 to TRBJ1-2, with TRBD1 as a possible D gene (5 bases). The germline V gene has CDR1 LGHNA and CDR2 YSLEER. This CDR3 region has 14 residues. V lost 1 base and J lost 2, with 8 bases in between. CDR3 coding DNA: TGCGCCAGCAGCCAAGTCTCAGGGAACTATGGCTACACCTTC. Translated, it gives CASSQVSGNYGYTF.

J is TRBJ2-2 and V is TRBV9; TRBD1 matches at 9 bases. The J segment lost 6 bases and the V segment lost 4 bases, leaving 7 bases of the junction unmatched. Germline values: CDR1 SGDLS, CDR2 YYNGEE. The CDR3 is 15 residues long. For the CDR3, the DNA is TGTGCCAGCAGCCTCCGGACAGGGGATCCCGGGGAGCTGTTTTTT. Protein sequence: CASSLRTGDPGELFF.

This rearrangement joins TRBV5-1 to TRBJ1-4; D is possibly TRBD1 (5 bases). Germline V gene sequence: CDR1 SGHRS, CDR2 YFSETQ. The V end was cut by 0 bases, the J end by 6 bases, with 9 bases between. CDR3 length: 14 amino acids. The CDR3 is CASSLEGLDEKLFF. The CDR3 coding sequence is TGCGCCAGCAGCTTGGAGGGGCTGGATGAAAAACTGTTTTTT.

J is TRBJ2-5 and V is TRBV29-1; a weak D match, TRBD1 (6 bases). Between the trimmed V and J ends, which lost 3 bases and 5 bases, there was a span of 13 bases. The CDR3 is 13 residues long. Germline V gene data show CDR1 as SQVTM and CDR2 as ANQGSEA. DNA of the CDR3: TGCAGCGTTGACTCTGCAGGGGATGAGACCCAGTACTTC. This translates into CSVDSAGDETQYF.

V usage is TRBV6-5 and J usage is TRBJ1-3, with 7 nucleotides matching TRBD1. Germline-derived CDR1 and CDR2 are MNHEY and SVGAGI. V lost 6 bases, J lost 3 bases, and 5 bases stayed unmatched. This CDR3 spans 14 amino acids. The CDR3 region has the DNA TGTGCCAGCAGCCTTGACAGGGTTGGAAACACCATATATTTT. It specifies CASSLDRVGNTIYF.